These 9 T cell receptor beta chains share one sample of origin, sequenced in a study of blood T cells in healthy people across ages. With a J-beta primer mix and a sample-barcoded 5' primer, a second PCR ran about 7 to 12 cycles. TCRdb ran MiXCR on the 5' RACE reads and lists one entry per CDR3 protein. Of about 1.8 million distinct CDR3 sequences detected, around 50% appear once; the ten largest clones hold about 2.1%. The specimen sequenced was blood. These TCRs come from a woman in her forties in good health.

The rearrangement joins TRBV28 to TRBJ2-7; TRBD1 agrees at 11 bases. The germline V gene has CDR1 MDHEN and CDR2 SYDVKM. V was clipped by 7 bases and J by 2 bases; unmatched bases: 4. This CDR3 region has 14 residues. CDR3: CASTRDRGTYEQYF. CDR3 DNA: TGTGCCAGCACCCGGGACAGGGGGACCTACGAGCAGTACTTC.

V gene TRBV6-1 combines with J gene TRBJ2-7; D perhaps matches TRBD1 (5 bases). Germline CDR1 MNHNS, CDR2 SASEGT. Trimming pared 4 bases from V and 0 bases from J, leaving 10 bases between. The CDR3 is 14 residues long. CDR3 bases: TGTGCCAGCAGTGCCCTGGGGCTCTCCTACGAGCAGTACTTC. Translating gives CASSALGLSYEQYF.

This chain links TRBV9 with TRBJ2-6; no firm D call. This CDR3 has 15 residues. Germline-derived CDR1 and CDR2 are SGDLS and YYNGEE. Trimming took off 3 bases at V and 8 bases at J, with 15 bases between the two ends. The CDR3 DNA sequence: TGTGCCAGCAGCGCCCTGGACGGTTCGACCAACGTCCTGACTTTC. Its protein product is CASSALDGSTNVLTF.

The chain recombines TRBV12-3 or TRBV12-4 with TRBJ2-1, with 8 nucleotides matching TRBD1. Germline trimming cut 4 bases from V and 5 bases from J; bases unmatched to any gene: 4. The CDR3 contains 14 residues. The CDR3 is CASSSGQADNEQFF. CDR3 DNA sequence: TGTGCCAGCAGTTCGGGACAGGCGGACAATGAGCAGTTCTTC.

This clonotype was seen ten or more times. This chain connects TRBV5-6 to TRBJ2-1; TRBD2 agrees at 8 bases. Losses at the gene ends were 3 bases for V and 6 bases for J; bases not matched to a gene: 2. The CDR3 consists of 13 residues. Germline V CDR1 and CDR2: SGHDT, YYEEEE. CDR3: CASSSGLANEQFF. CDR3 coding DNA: TGTGCCAGCAGCTCCGGACTAGCCAATGAGCAGTTCTTC.

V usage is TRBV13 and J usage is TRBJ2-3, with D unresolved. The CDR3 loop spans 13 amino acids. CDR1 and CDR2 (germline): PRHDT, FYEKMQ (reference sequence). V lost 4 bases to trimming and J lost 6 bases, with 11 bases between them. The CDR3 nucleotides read TGTGCCAGCAGCTCCAGACTGGACGATACGCAGTATTTT. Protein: CASSSRLDDTQYF.

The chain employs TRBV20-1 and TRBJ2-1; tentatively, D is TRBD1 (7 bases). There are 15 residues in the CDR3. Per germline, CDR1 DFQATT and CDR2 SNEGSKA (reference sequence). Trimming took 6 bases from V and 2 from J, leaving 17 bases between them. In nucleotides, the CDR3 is TGCAGTGCACCATCAGGAGGGACAGCCTACAATGAGCAGTTCTTC. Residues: CSAPSGGTAYNEQFF.

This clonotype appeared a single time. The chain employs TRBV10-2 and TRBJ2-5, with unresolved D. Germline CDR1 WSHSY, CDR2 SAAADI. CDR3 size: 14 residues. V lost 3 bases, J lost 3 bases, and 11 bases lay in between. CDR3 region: CASSEWQSKETQYF. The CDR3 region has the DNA TGCGCCAGCAGTGAATGGCAGAGTAAAGAGACCCAGTACTTC.

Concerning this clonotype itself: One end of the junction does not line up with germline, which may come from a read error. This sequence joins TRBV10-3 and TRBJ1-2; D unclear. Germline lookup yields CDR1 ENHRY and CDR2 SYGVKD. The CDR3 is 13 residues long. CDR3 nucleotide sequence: TGTGCCATCAGTGAGTCCGGCCTCTATGGCTACATCTTC. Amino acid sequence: CAISESGLYGYIF.